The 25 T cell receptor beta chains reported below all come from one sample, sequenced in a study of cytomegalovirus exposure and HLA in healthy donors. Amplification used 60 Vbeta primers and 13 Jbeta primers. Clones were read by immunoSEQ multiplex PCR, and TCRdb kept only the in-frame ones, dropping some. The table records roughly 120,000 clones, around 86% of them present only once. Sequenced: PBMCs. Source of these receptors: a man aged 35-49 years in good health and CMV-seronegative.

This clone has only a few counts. The CDR3 loop reads CASSPGQGGTEAFF. The CDR3 coding sequence is TGCGCCAGCAGCCCGGGACAGGGCGGGACTGAAGCTTTCTTT. V is TRBV5-1 and J is TRBJ1-1; TRBD1 aligns across 9 bases. The CDR3 has 14 residues. Trimming at V came to 4 bases and at J to 5 bases, leaving 6 bases not matched to a gene. Germline V gives CDR1 SGHRS, CDR2 YFSETQ.

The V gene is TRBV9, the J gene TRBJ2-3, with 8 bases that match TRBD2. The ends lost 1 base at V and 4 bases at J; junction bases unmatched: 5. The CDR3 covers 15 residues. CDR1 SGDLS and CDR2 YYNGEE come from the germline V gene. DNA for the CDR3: TGTGCCAGCAGCGTATTCGGGGGGGCCTCAGATACGCAGTATTTT. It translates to CASSVFGGASDTQYF.

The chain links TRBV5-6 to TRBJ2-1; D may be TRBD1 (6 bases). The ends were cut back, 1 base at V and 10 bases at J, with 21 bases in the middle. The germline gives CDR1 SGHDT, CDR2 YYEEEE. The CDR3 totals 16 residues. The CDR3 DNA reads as TGTGCCAGCAGCTTGTTCCAGGGGAGAGGTAGGATGGAGCAGTTCTTC. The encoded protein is CASSLFQGRGRMEQFF.

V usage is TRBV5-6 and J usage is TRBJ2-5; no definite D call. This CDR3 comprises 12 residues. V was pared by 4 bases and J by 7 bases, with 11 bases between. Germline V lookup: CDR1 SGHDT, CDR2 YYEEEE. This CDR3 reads CASSIRHGTQYF. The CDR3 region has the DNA TGTGCCAGCAGCATCCGACACGGGACCCAGTACTTC.

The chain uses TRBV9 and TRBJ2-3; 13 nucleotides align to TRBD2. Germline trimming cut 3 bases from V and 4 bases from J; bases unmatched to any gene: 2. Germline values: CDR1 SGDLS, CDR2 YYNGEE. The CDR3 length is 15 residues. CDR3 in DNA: TGTGCCAGCAGCGCACTAGCGGGGGGGGCAGATACGCAGTATTTT. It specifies CASSALAGGADTQYF. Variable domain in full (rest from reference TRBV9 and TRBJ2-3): DSGVTQTPKHLITATGQRVTLRCSPRSGDLSVYWYQQSLDQGLQFLIQYYNGEERAKGNILERFSAQQFPDLHSELNLSSLELGDSALYFCASSALAGGADTQYFGPGTRLTVL.

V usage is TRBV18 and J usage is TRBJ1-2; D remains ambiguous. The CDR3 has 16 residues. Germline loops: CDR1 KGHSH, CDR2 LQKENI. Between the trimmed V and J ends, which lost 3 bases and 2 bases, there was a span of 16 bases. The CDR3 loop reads CASSPQTTSQNYGYTF. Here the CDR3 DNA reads TGTGCCAGCTCACCCCAGACAACAAGCCAAAACTATGGCTACACCTTC.

The CDR3 DNA sequence: TGTGCCAGCAGTTGGGACTCTGGTTACAATGAGCAGTTCTTC. It encodes CASSWDSGYNEQFF. This rearrangement joins TRBV27 to TRBJ2-1, with D perhaps TRBD2 (6 bases). Germline lookup yields CDR1 MNHEY and CDR2 SMNVEV (reference sequence). The CDR3 is 14 residues long. V was pared by 4 bases and J by 4 bases, with 11 bases between.

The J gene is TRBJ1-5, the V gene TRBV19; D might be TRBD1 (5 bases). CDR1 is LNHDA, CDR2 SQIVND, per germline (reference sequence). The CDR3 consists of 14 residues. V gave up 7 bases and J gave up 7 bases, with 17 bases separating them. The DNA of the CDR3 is TGTGCCAGTACTTCACCGGGGGGGGGACAGCCCCAGCATTTT. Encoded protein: CASTSPGGGQPQHF.

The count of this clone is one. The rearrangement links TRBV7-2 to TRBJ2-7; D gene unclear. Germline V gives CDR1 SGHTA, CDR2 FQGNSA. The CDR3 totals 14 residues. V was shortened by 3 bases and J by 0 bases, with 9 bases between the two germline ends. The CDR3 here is CASSFGQSSYEQYF. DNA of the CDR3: TGTGCCAGCAGCTTTGGGCAGAGCTCCTACGAGCAGTACTTC. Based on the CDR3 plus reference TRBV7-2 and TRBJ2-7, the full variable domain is GAGVSQSPSNKVTEKGKDVELRCDPISGHTALYWYRQSLGQGLEFLIYFQGNSAPDKSGLPSDRFSAERTGGSVSTLTIQRTQQEDSAVYLCASSFGQSSYEQYFGPGTRLTVT.

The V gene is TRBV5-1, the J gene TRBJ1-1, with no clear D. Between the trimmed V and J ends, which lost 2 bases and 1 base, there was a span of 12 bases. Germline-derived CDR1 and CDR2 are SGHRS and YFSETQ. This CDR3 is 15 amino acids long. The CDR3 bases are TGCGCCAGCAGCTTCGGAGGATGGGGGAACACTGAAGCTTTCTTT. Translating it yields CASSFGGWGNTEAFF.

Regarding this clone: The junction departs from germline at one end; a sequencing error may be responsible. The CDR3 region is CASTDRLSTDTRYF. In nucleotides, the CDR3 is TGTGCCAGCACCGACAGGCTAAGCACAGATACGCGGTATTTT. This chain links TRBV27 with TRBJ2-3; TRBD1 might be the D (6 bases). The CDR3 is 14 amino acids. CDR1 is MNHEY and CDR2 is SMNVEV in the germline V gene (reference sequence).

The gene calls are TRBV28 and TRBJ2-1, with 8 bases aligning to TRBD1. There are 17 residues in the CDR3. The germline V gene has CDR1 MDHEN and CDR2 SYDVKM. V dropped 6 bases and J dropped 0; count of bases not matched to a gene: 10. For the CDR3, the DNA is TGTGCCAGCAGGAGATACAGGGGGAACCGCTCCTACAATGAGCAGTTCTTC. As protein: CASRRYRGNRSYNEQFF.

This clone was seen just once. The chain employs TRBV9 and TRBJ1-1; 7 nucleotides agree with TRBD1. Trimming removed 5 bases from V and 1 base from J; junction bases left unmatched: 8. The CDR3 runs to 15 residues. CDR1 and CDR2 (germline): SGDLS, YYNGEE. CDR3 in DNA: TGTGCCAGCAGGGCACCGGGACAGACGAACACTGAAGCTTTCTTT. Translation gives CASRAPGQTNTEAFF.

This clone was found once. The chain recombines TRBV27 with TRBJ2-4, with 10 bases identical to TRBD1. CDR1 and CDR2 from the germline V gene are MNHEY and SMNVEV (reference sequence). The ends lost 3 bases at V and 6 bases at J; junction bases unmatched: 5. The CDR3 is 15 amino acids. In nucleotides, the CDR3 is TGTGCCAGCAGTTTGACGGGACAGGGGTTAAACATTCAGTACTTC. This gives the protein CASSLTGQGLNIQYF.

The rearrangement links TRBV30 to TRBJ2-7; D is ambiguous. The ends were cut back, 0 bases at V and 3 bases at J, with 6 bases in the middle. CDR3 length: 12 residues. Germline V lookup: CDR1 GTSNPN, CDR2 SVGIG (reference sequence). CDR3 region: CAWSVRVYEQYF. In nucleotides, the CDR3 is TGTGCCTGGAGTGTACGGGTCTACGAGCAGTACTTC.

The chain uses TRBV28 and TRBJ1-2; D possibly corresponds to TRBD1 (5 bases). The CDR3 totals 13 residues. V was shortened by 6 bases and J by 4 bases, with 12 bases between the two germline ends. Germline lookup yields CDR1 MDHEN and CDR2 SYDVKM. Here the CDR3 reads CASSLKDTYGYTF. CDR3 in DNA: TGTGCCAGCAGCTTAAAGGACACCTATGGCTACACCTTC.

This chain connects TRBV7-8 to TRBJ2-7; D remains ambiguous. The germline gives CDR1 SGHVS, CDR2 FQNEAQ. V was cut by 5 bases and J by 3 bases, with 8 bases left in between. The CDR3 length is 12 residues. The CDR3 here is CASSPSVYEQYF. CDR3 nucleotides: TGTGCCAGCAGCCCCTCCGTCTACGAGCAGTACTTC.

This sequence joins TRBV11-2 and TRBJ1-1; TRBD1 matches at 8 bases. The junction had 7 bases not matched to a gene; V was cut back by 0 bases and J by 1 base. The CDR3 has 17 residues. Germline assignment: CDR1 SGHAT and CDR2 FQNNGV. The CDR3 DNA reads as TGTGCCAGCAGCTTAGATGACAGGGGATTGGGGAACACTGAAGCTTTCTTT. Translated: CASSLDDRGLGNTEAFF.

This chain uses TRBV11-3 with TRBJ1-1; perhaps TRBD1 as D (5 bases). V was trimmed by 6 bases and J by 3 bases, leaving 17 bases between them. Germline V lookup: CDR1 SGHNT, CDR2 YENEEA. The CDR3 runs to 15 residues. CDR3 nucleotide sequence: TGTGCCAGCAGTCTGTCCCAGGGACTTTACACTGAAGCTTTCTTT. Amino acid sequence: CASSLSQGLYTEAFF. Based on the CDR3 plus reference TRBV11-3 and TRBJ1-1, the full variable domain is EAGVVQSPRYKIIEKKQPVAFWCNPISGHNTLYWYLQNLGQGPELLIRYENEEAVDDSQLPKDRFSAERLKGVDSTLKIQPAELGDSAVYLCASSLSQGLYTEAFFGQGTRLTVV.

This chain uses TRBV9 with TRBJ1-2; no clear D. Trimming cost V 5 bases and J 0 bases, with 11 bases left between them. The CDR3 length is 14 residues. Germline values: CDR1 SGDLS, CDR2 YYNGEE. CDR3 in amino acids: CASRPEGANYGYTF. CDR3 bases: TGTGCCAGCAGGCCGGAGGGAGCTAACTATGGCTACACCTTC.

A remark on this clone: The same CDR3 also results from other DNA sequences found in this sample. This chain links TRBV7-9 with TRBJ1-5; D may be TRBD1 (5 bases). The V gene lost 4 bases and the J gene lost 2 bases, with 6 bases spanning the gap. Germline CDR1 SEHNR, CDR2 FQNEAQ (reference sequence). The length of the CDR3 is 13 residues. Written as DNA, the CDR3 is TGTGCCAGCAGCTCGGGGGGCAATCAGCCCCAGCATTTT. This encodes CASSSGGNQPQHF.

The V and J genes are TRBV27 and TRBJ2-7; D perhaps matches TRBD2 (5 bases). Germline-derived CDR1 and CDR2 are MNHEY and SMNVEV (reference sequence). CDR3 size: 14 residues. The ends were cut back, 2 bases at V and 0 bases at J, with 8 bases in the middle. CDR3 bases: TGTGCCAGCAGTTTAGGGAGAAGCTCCTACGAGCAGTACTTC. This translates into CASSLGRSSYEQYF.

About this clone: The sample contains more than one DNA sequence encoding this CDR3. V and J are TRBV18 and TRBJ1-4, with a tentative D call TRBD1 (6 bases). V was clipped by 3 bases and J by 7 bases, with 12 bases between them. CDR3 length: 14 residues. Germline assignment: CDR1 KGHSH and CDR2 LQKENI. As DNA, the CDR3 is TGTGCCAGCTCACCCCAGGGGCTTGGTGAAAAACTGTTTTTT. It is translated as CASSPQGLGEKLFF.

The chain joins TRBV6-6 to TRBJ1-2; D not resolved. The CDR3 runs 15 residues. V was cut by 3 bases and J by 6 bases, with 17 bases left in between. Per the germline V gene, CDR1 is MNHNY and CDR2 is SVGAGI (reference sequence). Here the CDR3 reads CASSYSAGIRNGYTF. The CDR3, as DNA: TGTGCCAGCAGTTATTCGGCAGGTATAAGGAATGGCTACACCTTC.

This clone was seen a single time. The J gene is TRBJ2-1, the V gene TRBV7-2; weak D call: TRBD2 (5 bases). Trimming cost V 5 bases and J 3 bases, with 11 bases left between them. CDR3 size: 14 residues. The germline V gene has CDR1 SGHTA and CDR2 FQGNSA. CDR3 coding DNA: TGTGCCAGCAGCCCATTCCGGGGCTACAATGAGCAGTTCTTC. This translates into CASSPFRGYNEQFF.